One sample yielded the 29 T cell receptor beta chains listed below, sequenced in a study of tumor-infiltrating lymphocytes in primary liver carcinoma. Co-extraction of RNA and DNA was performed on roughly 17-32 mg of unsorted bulk tissue. Researchers generated TCR beta cDNA from about 0.5 ug of total RNA, relying on a constant-region primer. Researchers made the TCR beta libraries by running three nested multiplex PCR rounds with slightly modified ARM-PCR. TRBV1-TRBV30 forward primers paired with a C-beta reverse primer were used in the first two PCR rounds, which ran about 11 cycles each. MiXCR was run by TCRdb on the multiplex PCR reads, yielding one entry per CDR3 protein. The sample shows 80,000 or so distinct CDR3 sequences, roughly two thirds of them seen only once. The specimen sequenced was liver tumor tissue from sampling region 4. Stated subset: tumor region T4, right-lateral pole. These receptors were obtained from a woman aged 55-70 years with primary liver carcinoma and hepatitis B virus infection.

A remark on this clonotype: This may arise from a read error, as a much more abundant clone is one base away. The rearrangement joins TRBV30 to TRBJ2-3, with D unresolved. The CDR3 sequence is 12 residues long. Germline V CDR1 and CDR2: GTSNPN, SVGIG (reference sequence). The CDR3 loop is CDWSGLGDTQYF. DNA of the CDR3: TGTGACTGGAGTGGCTTGGGTGATACGCAGTATTTT. Complete variable domain (other parts from reference TRBV30 and TRBJ2-3): SQTIHQWPATLVQPVGSPLSLECTVEGTSNPNLYWYRQAAGRGLQLLFYSVGIGQISSEVPQNLSASRPQDRQFILSSKKLLLSDSGFYLCDWSGLGDTQYFGPGTRLTVL.

This clonotype is termed medium-sized. The chain is built from TRBV6-1 and TRBJ2-2, with a weak D call TRBD1 (5 bases). This CDR3 region has 14 residues. V was pared by 6 bases and J by 1 base, with 9 bases between. Germline V gives CDR1 MNHNS, CDR2 SASEGT. The CDR3 here is CASRRDRNTGELFF. CDR3 DNA sequence: TGTGCCAGCAGACGTGACAGGAACACCGGGGAGCTGTTTTTT.

The table lists this clonotype with a count of one. The chain recombines TRBV6-5 with TRBJ1-1; D might be TRBD1 (5 bases). The V gene's germline CDR1 is MNHEY and CDR2 SVGAGI. V lost 2 bases to trimming and J lost 0 bases, with 10 bases between them. The CDR3 is 15 residues long. Here the CDR3 reads CASSYGGTLNTEAFF. In nucleotides, the CDR3 is TGTGCCAGCAGTTACGGGGGAACACTGAACACTGAAGCTTTCTTT.

Sample share makes this clonotype medium-sized (0.01 to 0.1%). The V gene is TRBV11-3, the J gene TRBJ2-1; 13 bases are shared with TRBD2. This CDR3 is 15 amino acids long. V shed 1 base, J shed 10 bases, and the junction held 4 bases outside the gene matches. Germline values: CDR1 SGHNT, CDR2 YENEEA. The CDR3 region is CASSLGTSGSKEQFF. The CDR3 coding sequence is TGTGCCAGCAGCTTAGGGACTAGCGGGAGTAAGGAGCAGTTCTTC.

CDR3 region: CSARAFTGRTSGSTDTQYF. As DNA, the CDR3 is TGCAGTGCTAGAGCCTTCACAGGAAGGACTAGCGGGAGCACAGATACGCAGTATTTT. The chain carries TRBV20-1 and TRBJ2-3, with TRBD2 matching 11 bases. V dropped 1 base and J dropped 0; count of bases not matched to a gene: 12. Germline values: CDR1 DFQATT, CDR2 SNEGSKA (reference sequence). The CDR3 spans 19 residues.

The sample holds many counts of this clonotype. This chain joins TRBV10-2 and TRBJ1-2, with no clear D. There are 11 residues in the CDR3. Trimming removed 7 bases at V and 13 bases at J, with 16 bases between. Germline V gene sequence: CDR1 WSHSY, CDR2 SAAADI. The CDR3 coding sequence is TGCGCCAGCAAGACCGGGAGGGTAACCACCTTC. Its protein is CASKTGRVTTF.

About this clonotype: A much larger clone lies a single base off, so this may be a read error. The rearrangement uses TRBV6-1 and TRBJ2-7; TRBD1 is a possible D gene (6 bases). The CDR3 is 15 amino acids. From germline, CDR1 is MNHNS and CDR2 SASEGT. The CDR3 loop reads CARSVPDRASYEQYF. The CDR3 bases are TGTGCCCGCAGTGTTCCGGACAGAGCCTCCTACGAGCAGTACTTC.

On this clonotype: A read error may produce the germline difference seen at one junction end. This chain joins TRBV6-5 and TRBJ2-1; no reliable D call. In germline, CDR1 is MNHEY, CDR2 SVGAGI. The CDR3 is 13 residues long. The CDR3 sequence: CASSYLSDNEQFF. The CDR3 bases are TGCGCCAGCAGTTACTTGTCAGACAATGAGCAGTTCTTC.

About this clonotype: The junction differs from germline at one of its ends, possibly a read error. The chain is built from TRBV9 and TRBJ1-5; D ambiguous. Germline loops: CDR1 SGDLS, CDR2 YYNGEE. The CDR3 loop spans 12 amino acids. This CDR3 reads CANSVDSGPQHF. The CDR3 DNA reads as TGTGCCAACAGCGTTGATTCGGGGCCCCAGCATTTT.

Notes on this clonotype: One junction end does not reproduce the germline sequence, and a read error may be involved. The chain joins TRBV6-6 to TRBJ2-1; no firm D call. The CDR3 is 12 residues long. From germline, CDR1 is MNHNY and CDR2 SVGAGI (reference sequence). In DNA form, the CDR3 reads TGTGCCGGCAGTCCCGGTGCAGTGGAGCAGTTCTTC. Its translation is CAGSPGAVEQFF.

This clonotype is labeled as medium-sized. The chain carries TRBV4-1 and TRBJ2-6; either TRBD1 or TRBD2 may fit D (5 bases each). V was cut by 0 bases and J by 1 base, with 10 bases left in between. CDR3 size: 17 residues. The V gene's germline CDR1 is MGHRA and CDR2 YSYEKL. The CDR3 DNA reads TGCGCCAGCAGCCAAGAGGGGGTGGGGTCTGGGGCCAACGTCCTGACTTTC. It encodes CASSQEGVGSGANVLTF.

Turning to this clonotype: One end of the junction varies from germline; a read error may be responsible. This chain connects TRBV11-1 to TRBJ2-3; D perhaps matches TRBD2 (5 bases). Germline V gene data show CDR1 as SGHAT and CDR2 as FQDESV (reference sequence). CDR3 size: 14 residues. As DNA, the CDR3 is TGTGCCAGCAGCTTAAGGCAATGTGTGGGAGTGTCTCACTTT. Protein product: CASSLRQCVGVSHF.

The CDR3 spells CASRRGAQDWGSSLHF. The CDR3 nucleotides read TGTGCCAGCAGACGCGGGGCTCAGGACTGGGGGTCATCCCTCCACTTT. The gene calls are TRBV28 and TRBJ1-6; weak D call: TRBD1 (5 bases). The CDR3 loop spans 16 amino acids. The germline gives CDR1 MDHEN, CDR2 SYDVKM. Trimming pared 6 bases from V and 14 bases from J, leaving 26 bases between.

This clonotype was seen more than once but under ten times. Since a much larger clone is just one base distant, this may be a read error. The chain combines TRBV12-3 or TRBV12-4 with TRBJ1-5; D is undetermined. The length of the CDR3 is 12 residues. V shed 5 bases and J shed 7 bases, with 9 bases lying between them. The CDR3 bases are TGTGCCAGCAGTAAGGCAGACCAGCCCCAGCATTTT. This translates into CASSKADQPQHF.

This clonotype was seen a handful of times. It may be a read error: a sequence one base away is much more abundant. The chain links TRBV7-8 to TRBJ2-5, with 8 bases matching TRBD1. The CDR3 has 15 amino acids. Germline CDR1 and CDR2: SGHVS and FQNEAQ. The ends lost 5 bases at V and 5 bases at J; junction bases unmatched: 10. CDR3 bases: TGTGCCAGCAGCCTTCGACAGGGGCCGTCGGAGACCCAGTACTTC. It is translated as CASSLRQGPSETQYF.

The chain recombines TRBV30 with TRBJ2-2; 7 nucleotides line up with TRBD1. The germline gives CDR1 GTSNPN, CDR2 SVGIG (reference sequence). This CDR3 comprises 20 residues. The CDR3 sequence: CTLGIRQGLSPRPNTGELFF. CDR3 DNA: TGTACCCTCGGTATCCGACAGGGTCTAAGTCCTCGGCCGAACACCGGGGAGCTGTTTTTT.

The genes are TRBV2 and TRBJ2-6; 10 bases align to TRBD1. This CDR3 has 21 amino acids. The V gene end was trimmed by 6 bases and the J gene end by 4 bases; junction bases not matched to a gene: 21. The germline V gene encodes CDR1 SNHLY and CDR2 FYNNEI. The CDR3, as DNA: TGTGCCAGCAGGTCGCTCTACCAGATCCGGGACAGGGGTCCCGGGGCCAACGTCCTGACTTTC. Translated: CASRSLYQIRDRGPGANVLTF.

This clonotype was seen only a few times. This chain joins TRBV7-9 and TRBJ2-2; 8 positions match TRBD2. The V segment lost 5 bases and the J segment 0 bases; nucleotides outside the gene matches: 8. Germline assignment: CDR1 SEHNR and CDR2 FQNEAQ (reference sequence). The CDR3 length is 17 residues. CDR3 coding DNA: TGTGCCAGCAGCGGAGCCGGGACTAGGACGAACACCGGGGAGCTGTTTTTT. Amino acids: CASSGAGTRTNTGELFF. The entire variable domain, with the rest obtained from reference TRBV7-9 and TRBJ2-2, is as follows: DTGVSQNPRHKITKRGQNVTFRCDPISEHNRLYWYRQTLGQGPEFLTYFQNEAQLEKSRLLSDRFSAERPKGSFSTLEIQRTEQGDSAMYLCASSGAGTRTNTGELFFGEGSRLTVL.

With regard to this clonotype: Since no conserved phenylalanine or tryptophan closes the CDR3, a read error is the likely cause. This chain links TRBV11-2 with TRBJ2-3; TRBD2 might be the D (7 bases). The germline V gene has CDR1 SGHAT and CDR2 FQNNGV. CDR3 length equals 17 residues. This CDR3 is CGSSLGGLTYTSDTQYL. CDR3 in DNA: TGTGGCAGTAGCTTAGGGGGACTAACGTACACGTCAGATACGCAGTATCTT.

This clonotype was recorded many times. The chain employs TRBV29-1 and TRBJ2-5; D remains ambiguous. The V gene's germline CDR1 is SQVTM and CDR2 ANQGSEA. There are 12 residues in the CDR3. Trimming shortened V by 2 bases and J by 3 bases, and 7 bases separated the two germline ends. The CDR3: CSVELPKETQYF. For the CDR3, the DNA is TGCAGCGTTGAATTACCCAAAGAGACCCAGTACTTC.

To note about this clonotype: Germline and junction disagree at one end, which may indicate a read error. This chain joins TRBV12-3 or TRBV12-4 and TRBJ2-1, with 7 bases aligning to TRBD1. The CDR3 has 15 amino acids. The CDR3 DNA reads as TGTGTCAGTAGTCCCTGGGACAGAAATTACAACGAGCAGTTCTTC. It translates to CVSSPWDRNYNEQFF.

With regard to this clonotype: Compared with germline, one end of the junction differs, possibly owing to a read error. The V gene is TRBV12-3 or TRBV12-4, the J gene TRBJ2-1; 9 nucleotides match TRBD1. This CDR3 region has 13 residues. CDR3 DNA: TGTGCCAGCACCGCGGACAGGGGCAATGAGCAGTTCTTT. It specifies CASTADRGNEQFF.

Concerning this clonotype itself: A read error is likely, as this CDR3 ends without the conserved phenylalanine or tryptophan. The limits of the CDR3 on the DNA are not certain, so only TCRdb's listed CDR3 is given. The chain employs TRBV11-2 and TRBJ2-1; the table calls TRBD2, which could not be checked here. The CDR3 length equals 17 residues, ends included. Germline V gives CDR1 SGHAT, CDR2 FQNNGV. CDR3 sequence: CASSFIGGQGGYTEQSL.

In this sample, this clonotype is medium-sized (0.01 to 0.1%). J is TRBJ2-3 and V is TRBV11-2; 14 positions agree with TRBD2. In germline, CDR1 is SGHAT, CDR2 FQNNGV. The trim removed 4 bases at V and 5 bases at J, leaving 11 bases unmatched. The CDR3 spans 18 residues. The CDR3, as DNA: TGTGCCAGCAGCTCTTGGGGACTAGCGGGAGAAAATGGAGATACGCAGTATTTT. Residues: CASSSWGLAGENGDTQYF.

As to this clonotype: At one end the junction does not follow the germline gene, possibly because of a read error. The CDR3 region is CVSSLFGGRDYGYTF. For the CDR3, the DNA is TGTGTCAGCAGCTTGTTCGGGGGGCGAGACTATGGGTACACCTTC. V gene TRBV5-5 combines with J gene TRBJ1-2; D perhaps matches TRBD1 (6 bases). Germline V lookup: CDR1 SGHKS, CDR2 YYEKEE (reference sequence). CDR3 length: 15 amino acids.

The gene calls are TRBV2 and TRBJ2-1; TRBD2 matches 13 bases. The CDR3 loop spans 16 amino acids. CDR1 SNHLY and CDR2 FYNNEI come from the germline V gene. The V and J ends lost 10 bases and 15 bases, in that order; junction bases with no gene match: 21. The CDR3 sequence is CANTDWTSGGGGERFF. CDR3 DNA sequence: TGTGCCAACACTGATTGGACTAGCGGGGGCGGGGGTGAACGGTTCTTC.

The chain employs TRBV19 and TRBJ2-7; TRBD1 matches 9 bases. V lost 10 bases, J lost 5 bases, and 9 bases stayed unmatched. This CDR3 has 13 amino acids. Germline V lookup: CDR1 LNHDA, CDR2 SQIVND (reference sequence). The CDR3 DNA reads as TGTGCCACCACGCTGGGACAGGGCGACGAGCAGTACTTC. Encoded protein: CATTLGQGDEQYF.

Points on this clonotype: An end of the junction does not agree with germline; a read error may underlie this. The V gene is TRBV11-2, the J gene TRBJ2-7; D gene ambiguous. The germline CDR1 and CDR2 sequences are SGHAT and FQNNGV. The CDR3 runs to 15 residues. CDR3 in DNA: TGTGCCGGCAGCTTAGACACCTCGAGTGGGAACGAACAGTACTTC. Its translation is CAGSLDTSSGNEQYF.

The sample holds a few counts of this clonotype. A much bigger clone sits one base away, suggesting this may be a read error. Here the CDR3 reads CASSTGHGKNIQYF. CDR3 sequence (DNA): TGTGCCAGCAGCACAGGGCACGGAAAAAACATTCAGTACTTC. The V and J genes are TRBV7-9 and TRBJ2-4, with D perhaps matching TRBD1 (6 bases). The CDR3 contains 14 residues. Trimming cost V 5 bases and J 4 bases, with 12 bases left between them. The germline V gene encodes CDR1 SEHNR and CDR2 FQNEAQ (reference sequence).